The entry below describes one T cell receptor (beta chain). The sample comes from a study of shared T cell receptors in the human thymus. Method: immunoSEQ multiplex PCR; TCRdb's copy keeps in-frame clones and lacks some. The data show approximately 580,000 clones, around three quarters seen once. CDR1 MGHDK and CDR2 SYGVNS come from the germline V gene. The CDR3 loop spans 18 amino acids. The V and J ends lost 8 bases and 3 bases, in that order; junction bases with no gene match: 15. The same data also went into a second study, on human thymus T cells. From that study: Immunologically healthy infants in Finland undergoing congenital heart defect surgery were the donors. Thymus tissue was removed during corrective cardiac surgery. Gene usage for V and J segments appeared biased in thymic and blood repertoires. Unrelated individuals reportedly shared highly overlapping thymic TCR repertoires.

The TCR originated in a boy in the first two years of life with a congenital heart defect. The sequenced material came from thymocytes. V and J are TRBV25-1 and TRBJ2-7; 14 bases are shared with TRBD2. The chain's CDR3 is CASGGGTSGSPPLYEQYF. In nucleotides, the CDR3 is TGTGCCAGCGGCGGCGGGACTAGCGGGAGCCCTCCCCTCTACGAGCAGTACTTC.